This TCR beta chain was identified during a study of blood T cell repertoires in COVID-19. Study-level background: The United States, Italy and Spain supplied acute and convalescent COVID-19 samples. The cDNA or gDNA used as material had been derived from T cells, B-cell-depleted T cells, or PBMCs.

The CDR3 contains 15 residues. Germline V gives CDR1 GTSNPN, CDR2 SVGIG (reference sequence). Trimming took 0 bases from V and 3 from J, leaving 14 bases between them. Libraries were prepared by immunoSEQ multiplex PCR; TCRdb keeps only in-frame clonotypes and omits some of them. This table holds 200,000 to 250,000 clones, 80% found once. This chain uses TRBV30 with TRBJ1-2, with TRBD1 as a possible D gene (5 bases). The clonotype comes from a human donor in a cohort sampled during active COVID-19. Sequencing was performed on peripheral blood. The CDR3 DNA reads TGTGCCTGGAGTGTACTTCGCGGGGGACACTATGGCTACACCTTC. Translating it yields CAWSVLRGGHYGYTF.